This TCR beta chain was profiled in a study of blood T cell repertoires in COVID-19 (dated by TCRdb to the early 2020s). Study-level background: Samples from collaborators originated in the United States, Italy and Spain and spanned both the acute and convalescent phases of COVID-19. The material from the prospective study consisted of cDNA or gDNA derived from T cells, B-cell-depleted T cells, or PBMCs. Deeply sampled blood TCRbeta repertoires from subjects exposed to, actively infected with, or recovered from COVID-19 were included in the dataset. A freely available public database, intended as a resource for researchers studying the immune response to SARS-CoV-2, is where the repertoires were released. The samples were drawn from two sources: the first 160 participants of the ongoing ImmuneRACE study, and over 1,000 subjects contributed by 6 global collaborators. Sample metadata almost always included a de-identified subject ID, COVID-19 status, age in years and sex. Where HLA class I and class II types were available, the types were taken from metadata supplied by the sample provider, not from assay-based typing.

The CDR3 holds 14 amino acids from the cysteine to the phenylalanine. Of all the DNA, just the CDR3 is kept, 42 bases in frame from base 1. CDR1 MNHNY and CDR2 SVGAGI were looked up in the germline V gene (reference sequence). V is cut back by 2 bases and J by 8 bases, with 8 bases in the junction unmatched. Collaborating institutions collected whole blood in K2EDTA tubes following their own protocols. For TCRbeta analysis, collaborators shipped samples in one of three forms: frozen whole blood, isolated PBMCs, or DNA extracted from either of those sample types. General findings and caveats noted by the study authors: The amount of clinical and demographic metadata varied by source and participant and was provided uncurated.

About this clone itself: Its antigen is not yet known. The record has no base qualities; no much larger clone is one base away.

TCRbeta CDR3 regions were amplified from genomic DNA using the immunoSEQ Assay, a bias-controlled multiplex PCR. The source study handled its data this way. The number of nucleated cells in each sample was estimated by amplification of reference gene primers within the assay. Sequence reads were collapsed and filtered to measure the absolute abundance of every unique TCRbeta CDR3 rearrangement. Productive Simpson clonality was computed per sample as the square root of Simpson's diversity index over productive rearrangements. As stored in TCRdb, this immuneACCESS dataset retains in-frame rearrangements with V and J assigned. A fraction of the clones does not appear; measured against another copy, unresolved V genes explain less than half of the discrepancy, and the remainder lacks a known reason. The V and J calls and clone size come from that table; D and trimming were worked out from the DNA. Across this sample there are 65,000 to 75,000 clones, with roughly 80% seen only once. Roughly 12% of the sample is held by the ten biggest clonotypes.

The receptor chain draws on TRBV6-6 and TRBJ1-2; 7 junctional bases match TRBD1. The sequence was collected from a human donor in a cohort sampled during active COVID-19. Sequencing was carried out using peripheral blood. CDR3 protein: CASSYDRVREGYTF. The nucleotides are TGTGCCAGCAGTTACGACAGGGTTCGTGAGGGCTACACCTTC.